These 8 T cell receptor beta chains were all obtained from the same sample, sequenced in a study of blood T cell repertoires in COVID-19. Data came from immunoSEQ multiplex PCR; TCRdb stores just in-frame clones and leaves some out. Counted here are around 310,000 clones, 70% to 90% occurring once; the ten biggest clones make up roughly 4.1%. Sequencing input: peripheral blood. The source is a woman aged 45 to 65 with active or convalescent COVID-19.

J is TRBJ1-6 and V is TRBV18; no definite D call. This CDR3 is 12 amino acids long. Trimming removed 6 bases from V and 5 bases from J, with 5 bases in between. Per germline, CDR1 KGHSH and CDR2 LQKENI. The CDR3 coding sequence is TGTGCCAGCTCGGCAGATAATTCACCCCTCCACTTT. The encoded protein is CASSADNSPLHF. Looking up the rest from reference TRBV18 and TRBJ1-6 gives the full variable domain: NAGVMQNPRHLVRRRGQEARLRCSPMKGHSHVYWYRQLPEEGLKFMVYLQKENIIDESGMPKERFSAEFPKEGPSILRIQQVVRGDSAAYFCASSADNSPLHFGNGTRLTVT.

This clone was seen just once. The chain carries TRBV18 and TRBJ2-7, with TRBD1 matching 12 bases. Trimming removed 3 bases from V and 3 bases from J; junction bases left unmatched: 6. Germline lookup yields CDR1 KGHSH and CDR2 LQKENI. This CDR3 has 16 amino acids. CDR3 amino acids: CASSPTGTGGGYEQYF. CDR3 DNA: TGTGCCAGCTCACCGACCGGGACAGGGGGCGGCTACGAGCAGTACTTC.

This chain connects TRBV5-1 to TRBJ1-5, with 7 bases identical to TRBD1. Germline CDR1 and CDR2: SGHRS and YFSETQ. The CDR3 has 15 amino acids. V lost 3 bases and J lost 0; bases outside the gene matches: 3. DNA for the CDR3: TGCGCCAGCAGCTACACAGGGGATAGCAATCAGCCCCAGCATTTT. Protein: CASSYTGDSNQPQHF.

For this clone: Germline and junction disagree at one end, which may indicate a read error. The genes are TRBV4-3 and TRBJ2-7; 8 nucleotides align to TRBD1. Germline-derived CDR1 and CDR2 are LGHNA and YSLEER. The CDR3 consists of 14 residues. CDR3 residues: CASSERTGSYEQYF. The CDR3 nucleotides read TGCGCCAGCAGCGAACGGACAGGGTCCTACGAGCAATACTTC.

This clone was observed a single time. The J gene is TRBJ1-4, the V gene TRBV28; TRBD1 agrees at 7 bases. The germline V gene encodes CDR1 MDHEN and CDR2 SYDVKM. There are 16 residues in the CDR3. Trimming at V came to 2 bases and at J to 8 bases, leaving 11 bases not matched to a gene. The CDR3 spells CASSLPRQGGSEKLFF. The CDR3 DNA reads as TGTGCCAGCAGTTTACCCCGACAGGGAGGTAGCGAAAAACTGTTTTTT.

This chain's CDR3 is CASSALANEKLFF. DNA of the CDR3: TGTGCCAGCAGCGCGTTGGCTAATGAAAAACTGTTTTTT. The chain employs TRBV6-5 and TRBJ1-4; no firm D call. From germline, CDR1 is MNHEY and CDR2 SVGAGI. CDR3 length: 13 residues. V was clipped by 6 bases and J by 3 bases, with 8 bases between them.

The chain joins TRBV2 to TRBJ1-1; perhaps TRBD1 as D (5 bases). Looked up from germline, CDR1 is SNHLY and CDR2 is FYNNEI. This CDR3 spans 13 amino acids. Trimming cost V 8 bases and J 3 bases, with 13 bases left between them. The CDR3 DNA follows: TGTGCCAGCGCGGGACCCTGGGACACTGAAGCTTTCTTT. Its protein product is CASAGPWDTEAFF.

The chain combines TRBV18 with TRBJ1-5, with TRBD1 matching over 10 bases. This CDR3 contains 14 residues. V was clipped by 3 bases and J by 5 bases; unmatched bases: 1. CDR1 and CDR2 (germline): KGHSH, LQKENI. The DNA for the CDR3 is TGTGCCAGCTCACCCGGGACAGGGGATCAGCCCCAGCATTTT. Encoded protein: CASSPGTGDQPQHF.